The rows below give T cell receptor beta chains drawn from one sample of a study of shared clonotypes between healthy human individuals. Libraries were prepared by immunoSEQ multiplex PCR; TCRdb keeps only in-frame clonotypes and omits some of them. Of hundreds of thousands of clones in the sample, 92% were seen once. Sequenced material: naive CD8+ T cells sorted from blood. Receptors were obtained from a man aged 25-45 years in good health. Each CDR3 is given with its conserved first and last residue. D genes are given only for firm matches.

v_call	cdr3_length	d_call	j_call	cdr3_aa
TRBV9	13	.	TRBJ2-7	CASSVDGGHEQYF
TRBV27	13	.	TRBJ1-2	CASSLSGDYGYTF
TRBV19	15	TRBD1	TRBJ1-5	CASNENRGSVQPQHF
TRBV27	14	.	TRBJ2-5	CASSLLGAEETQYF
TRBV6-6	16	.	TRBJ2-7	CASSYRVGEPEDGQYF
TRBV4-2	13	.	TRBJ2-3	CASSLTPPDTQYF
TRBV13	15	.	TRBJ2-7	CASSPKEGRRSEQYF
TRBV19	13	.	TRBJ2-5	CASLPRLGETQYF
TRBV29-1	14	.	TRBJ1-4	CSVEGGATNEKLFF
TRBV10-3	18	TRBD1	TRBJ2-7	CAISAGLTGQGILNEQYF
TRBV7-3	19	TRBD2	TRBJ2-3	CASSDLLSGSVLLADTQYF
TRBV15	16	TRBD1	TRBJ1-2	CATSIERRTGSYGYTF
TRBV2	12	.	TRBJ1-3	CATSGLRNTIYF
TRBV7-9	16	.	TRBJ1-1	CASSPPRGQYSAEAFF
TRBV5-5	18	TRBD1	TRBJ2-1	CASSSKEGTGGAYNEQFF
TRBV15	13	.	TRBJ1-1	CATSRESGSQTFF
TRBV4-1	15	.	TRBJ2-7	CASSQVGAKSYEQYF
TRBV2	15	TRBD2	TRBJ2-7	CASRLAGGPGYEQYF
TRBV7-9	15	.	TRBJ2-3	CASSFPGGVPDTQYF
TRBV4-1	15	TRBD1	TRBJ2-7	CASSQDRTGAYEQYF
TRBV9	13	.	TRBJ1-3	CASSAGSGNTIYF
TRBV11-2	16	.	TRBJ2-1	CASSFSLLTSYNEQFF
TRBV4-1	15	.	TRBJ1-2	CASSQDLGAVYGYTF
TRBV10-1	13	TRBD1	TRBJ2-1	CASSETSGGAQFF
TRBV7-2	16	.	TRBJ2-1	CASSRLGSGSYNEQFF
TRBV7-6	21	TRBD2	TRBJ2-1	CASSPRLSGSRQGALYNEQFF
TRBV5-4	15	TRBD1	TRBJ2-1	CASRGDRDAYNEQFF
TRBV30	13	.	TRBJ2-3	CAWSAGGADTQYF
TRBV2	14	.	TRBJ2-5	CASSDLAKRETQYF
TRBV25-1	14	.	TRBJ2-1	CASSVGFGYNEQFF
TRBV6-1	13	.	TRBJ2-5	CASSLQNQETQYF
TRBV29-1	13	.	TRBJ1-1	CSPTSESNTEAFF
TRBV7-2	13	.	TRBJ2-1	CASSNPRDVGKIF
TRBV7-9	14	TRBD1	TRBJ2-7	CATQGDTASYEQYF
TRBV28	14	.	TRBJ2-3	CASSLPGITDTQYF
TRBV27	14	.	TRBJ1-3	CASSLTETGNTIYF
TRBV27	14	.	TRBJ2-7	CASKLALGPYEQYF
TRBV27	18	TRBD2	TRBJ2-1	CASTVAGLTGTLYNEQFF
TRBV4-1	14	.	TRBJ1-5	CASSQQENNQPQHF
TRBV19	15	TRBD1	TRBJ2-7	CASTLGTGLAYEQYF
TRBV7-9	14	TRBD2	TRBJ2-2	CASRGGANTGELFF
TRBV7-9	11	.	TRBJ2-7	CASSRDYEQYF
TRBV11-2	14	TRBD1	TRBJ2-7	CASSFGTGGFEQYF
TRBV7-9	15	TRBD2	TRBJ2-3	CASSSTSVYTDTQYF
TRBV9	12	.	TRBJ2-7	CASSGDSYEQYF
TRBV27	14	TRBD1	TRBJ1-4	CASSAQGAGEKLFF
TRBV28	14	.	TRBJ2-7	CASSRNKMKHEQYF
TRBV5-1	15	TRBD1	TRBJ2-2	CASSTSGGVVGELFF
TRBV7-2	18	TRBD2	TRBJ2-5	CASSLTGTSGDLKETQYF
TRBV28	15	.	TRBJ2-1	CASSLELVTYNEQFF
TRBV9	14	.	TRBJ1-1	CASSDQGIDTEAFF
TRBV6-6	15	.	TRBJ2-3	CASSQGPPSTDTQYF
TRBV7-9	12	.	TRBJ2-7	CASSLHYHEQYF